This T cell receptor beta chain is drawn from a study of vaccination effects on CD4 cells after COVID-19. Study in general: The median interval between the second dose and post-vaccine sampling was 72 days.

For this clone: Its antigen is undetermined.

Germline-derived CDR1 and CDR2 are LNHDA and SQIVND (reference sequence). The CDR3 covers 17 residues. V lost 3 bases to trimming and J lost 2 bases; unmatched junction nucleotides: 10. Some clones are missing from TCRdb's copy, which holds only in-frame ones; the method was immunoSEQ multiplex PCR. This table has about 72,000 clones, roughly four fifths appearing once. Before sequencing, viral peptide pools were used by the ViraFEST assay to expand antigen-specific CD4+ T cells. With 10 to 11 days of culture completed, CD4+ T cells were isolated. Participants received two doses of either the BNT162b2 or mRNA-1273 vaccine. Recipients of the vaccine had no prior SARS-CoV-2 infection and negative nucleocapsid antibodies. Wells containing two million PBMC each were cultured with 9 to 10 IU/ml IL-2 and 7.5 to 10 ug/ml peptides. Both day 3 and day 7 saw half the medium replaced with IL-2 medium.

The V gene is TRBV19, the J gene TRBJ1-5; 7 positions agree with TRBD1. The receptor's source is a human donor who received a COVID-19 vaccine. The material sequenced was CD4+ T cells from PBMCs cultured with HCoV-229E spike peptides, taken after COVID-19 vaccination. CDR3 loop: CASSMVPGGAGNQPQHF. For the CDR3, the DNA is TGTGCCAGTAGTATGGTCCCAGGGGGAGCCGGCAATCAGCCCCAGCATTTT.